This T cell receptor (beta chain) was documented in a study of shared clonotypes between healthy human individuals. Whole-study findings and limits: Clonotypes not shared had lower generation probabilities than those common to all four donors.

Naive CD8 cells comprised CD45RO-negative, CCR7-positively selected cells, excluding terminally differentiated effector memory CD45RA+ cells. V gave up 2 bases and J gave up 8 bases; unmatched junction bases: 14. This CDR3 has 19 residues. The V gene's germline CDR1 is MGHRA and CDR2 YSYEKL. The protocol was immunoSEQ multiplex PCR, while the TCRdb copy is restricted to in-frame clones and leaves out a portion. The data contain around 2,100,000 clones, about 95% of them singletons. As regards this clone: The antigen is unknown.

This chain uses TRBV4-1 with TRBJ2-4, with 14 bases aligning to TRBD2. This TCR derives from a man aged 18 to 30 in good health. Sequenced material: naive CD8+ T cells sorted from blood. This chain's CDR3 is CASSQFGLAGGSGTYIQYF. The CDR3 DNA sequence: TGCGCCAGCAGCCAATTCGGACTAGCGGGGGGCTCCGGTACATACATTCAGTACTTC.